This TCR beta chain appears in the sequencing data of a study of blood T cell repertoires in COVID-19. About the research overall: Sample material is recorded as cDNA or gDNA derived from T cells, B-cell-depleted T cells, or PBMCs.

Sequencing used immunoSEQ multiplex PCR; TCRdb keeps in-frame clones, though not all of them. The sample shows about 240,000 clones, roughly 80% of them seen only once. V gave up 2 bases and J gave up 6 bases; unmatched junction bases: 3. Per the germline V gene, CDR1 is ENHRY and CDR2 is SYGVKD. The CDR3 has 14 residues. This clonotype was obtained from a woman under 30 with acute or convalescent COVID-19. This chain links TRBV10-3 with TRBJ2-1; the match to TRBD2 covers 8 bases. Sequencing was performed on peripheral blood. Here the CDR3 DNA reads TGTGCCATCAGTGAGCCGCTAGCGGGCAATGAGCAGTTCTTC. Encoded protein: CAISEPLAGNEQFF.